This T cell receptor (beta chain) was identified during a study of T cells in Graves' hyperthyroidism and ophthalmopathy. The overall study: Blood from the periphery was taken at initial diagnosis, before any treatment. General study results and limits: Researchers found most expanded thyroid clonotypes above 0.001 in blood as well.

Ten or more counts support this clonotype. Its cognate antigen is unknown. Unmatched junction bases numbered 12, after V lost 4 bases and J lost 5 bases. The CDR3 has 16 residues. Germline V gene data show CDR1 as SGHRS and CDR2 as YFSETQ. Uncontrolled infection, other autoimmune disease, pregnancy or lactation barred patients from enrollment. The TCR beta CDR3 regions underwent amplification using RNA transcripts as the source. First-round RT-PCR of the TCR CDR3 relied on the HTBI primer set. Via MiXCR, TCRdb re-called the multiplex PCR reads, giving one row per CDR3 protein. The table lists around 420,000 distinct CDR3 sequences, 15% to 19% of them singletons.

The source material was blood. The receptor was derived from a woman aged 18-30 years with Graves' hyperthyroidism. The chain joins TRBV5-1 to TRBJ2-1, with 7 bases that match TRBD2. The CDR3 DNA follows: TGCGCCAGCAGCCCACGGAGGTCTAGCGGACACAATGAGCAGTTCTTC. It yields the protein CASSPRRSSGHNEQFF. Together with reference TRBV5-1 and TRBJ2-1, the CDR3 gives the full variable domain: KAGVTQTPRYLIKTRGQQVTLSCSPISGHRSVSWYQQTPGQGLQFLFEYFSETQRNKGNFPGRFSGRQFSNSRSEMNVSTLELGDSALYLCASSPRRSSGHNEQFFGPGTRLTVL.